Listed below are T cell receptor beta chains from one sample, sequenced in a study of T cell repertoires in cytomegalovirus infection. Each CDR3 protein is one row after TCRdb ran MiXCR on the reads. The data show some 150,000 distinct CDR3 sequences, under 8% seen once. The sample was PBMCs. Receptor source: a human donor in good health (CMV status not recorded). Some clones in this sample may be carry-over from other donors' samples. Both conserved end residues are part of each CDR3. Fields, in order: CDR3 length, D gene, J gene, clone size, V gene, CDR3 protein, CDR3 DNA. D genes are given only for firm matches. Expanded clones get a size class; other rows say once, few or many, or leave the size out.

CDR3 length: 15; D gene: NA; J gene: TRBJ1-1; clone size: NA; V gene: TRBV7-9; CDR3 protein: CASSLGVNMNTEAFF; CDR3 DNA: TGTGCCAGCAGCTTAGGTGTGAACATGAACACTGAAGCTTTCTTT
CDR3 length: 13; D gene: NA; J gene: TRBJ1-2; clone size: many; V gene: TRBV2; CDR3 protein: CASSVRRSEGYTF; CDR3 DNA: TGTGCCAGCAGTGTCCGGCGCTCGGAAGGCTACACCTTC
CDR3 length: 14; D gene: NA; J gene: TRBJ2-7; clone size: many; V gene: TRBV27; CDR3 protein: CASSASWGAYEQYF; CDR3 DNA: TGTGCCAGCAGTGCCTCATGGGGAGCCTACGAGCAGTACTTC
CDR3 length: 15; D gene: TRBD2; J gene: TRBJ2-1; clone size: many; V gene: TRBV19; CDR3 protein: CASSIILAGGPEQFF; CDR3 DNA: TGTGCCAGTAGTATTATCTTAGCGGGGGGGCCCGAGCAGTTCTTC
CDR3 length: 16; D gene: TRBD2; J gene: TRBJ2-1; clone size: few; V gene: TRBV29-1; CDR3 protein: CSVETSGGAFYNEQFF; CDR3 DNA: TGCAGCGTTGAGACTAGCGGGGGGGCCTTTTACAATGAGCAGTTCTTC
CDR3 length: 16; D gene: NA; J gene: TRBJ2-7; clone size: many; V gene: TRBV7-6; CDR3 protein: CASSLATRPSSYEQYF; CDR3 DNA: TGTGCCAGCAGCTTAGCTACACGACCCTCCTCCTACGAGCAGTACTTC
CDR3 length: 13; D gene: NA; J gene: TRBJ2-1; clone size: many; V gene: TRBV7-3; CDR3 protein: CASSSLGTNEQFF; CDR3 DNA: TGTGCCAGCAGCTCCCTCGGGACTAATGAGCAGTTCTTC
CDR3 length: 15; D gene: NA; J gene: TRBJ1-6; clone size: many; V gene: TRBV14; CDR3 protein: CASSQARGGNSPLHF; CDR3 DNA: TGTGCCAGCAGCCAAGCACGGGGGGGTAATTCACCCCTCCACTTT
CDR3 length: 15; D gene: TRBD1; J gene: TRBJ1-1; clone size: many; V gene: TRBV20-1; CDR3 protein: CSASGIGQGATEAFF; CDR3 DNA: TGCAGTGCTAGTGGGATAGGACAGGGGGCTACTGAAGCTTTCTTT
CDR3 length: 14; D gene: NA; J gene: TRBJ2-3; clone size: NA; V gene: TRBV5-4; CDR3 protein: CASTEPFTLNTQYF; CDR3 DNA: TGTGCCAGCACCGAACCCTTTACCTTGAATACGCAGTATTTT
CDR3 length: 15; D gene: NA; J gene: TRBJ1-4; clone size: many; V gene: TRBV2; CDR3 protein: CASNRARAANEKLFF; CDR3 DNA: TGTGCCAGCAACAGGGCTAGGGCAGCTAATGAAAAACTGTTTTTT
CDR3 length: 14; D gene: TRBD2; J gene: TRBJ2-3; clone size: many; V gene: TRBV7-2; CDR3 protein: CASSLATSSDTQYF; CDR3 DNA: TGTGCCAGCAGCTTAGCGACTAGCTCAGATACGCAGTATTTT
CDR3 length: 14; D gene: TRBD1; J gene: TRBJ1-2; clone size: many; V gene: TRBV2; CDR3 protein: CASSAGQGVSGYTF; CDR3 DNA: TGTGCCAGCAGTGCGGGACAGGGGGTTTCTGGCTACACCTTC
CDR3 length: 15; D gene: TRBD1; J gene: TRBJ1-1; clone size: many; V gene: TRBV5-1; CDR3 protein: CASSLGQGSDTEAFF; CDR3 DNA: TGCGCCAGCAGCTTGGGACAGGGATCGGACACTGAAGCTTTCTTT
CDR3 length: 14; D gene: NA; J gene: TRBJ2-7; clone size: NA; V gene: TRBV7-6; CDR3 protein: CASSLLGQNYEQYF; CDR3 DNA: TGTGCCAGCAGCTTACTGGGACAAAACTACGAGCAGTACTTC
CDR3 length: 18; D gene: TRBD1; J gene: TRBJ1-5; clone size: many; V gene: TRBV7-2; CDR3 protein: CASSRLTGTVGSNQPQHF; CDR3 DNA: TGTGCCAGCAGCCGACTAACCGGGACAGTAGGTAGCAATCAGCCCCAGCATTTT
CDR3 length: 16; D gene: TRBD2; J gene: TRBJ2-1; clone size: NA; V gene: TRBV20-1; CDR3 protein: CSATTSGGYSYNEQFF; CDR3 DNA: TGCAGTGCTACGACTAGCGGGGGGTATTCCTACAATGAGCAGTTCTTC
CDR3 length: 12; D gene: TRBD1; J gene: TRBJ1-1; clone size: few; V gene: TRBV29-1; CDR3 protein: CSERDSGTEAFF; CDR3 DNA: TGCAGCGAACGGGACAGCGGAACTGAAGCTTTCTTT
CDR3 length: 16; D gene: NA; J gene: TRBJ1-2; clone size: NA; V gene: TRBV14; CDR3 protein: CASSQALGTANYGYTF; CDR3 DNA: TGTGCCAGCAGCCAAGCCCTCGGGACGGCTAACTATGGCTACACCTTC